This T cell receptor (beta chain) was sequenced in a study of blood T cell repertoires in COVID-19. This CDR3 spans 17 amino acids. Germline CDR1 KGHSH, CDR2 LQKENI. The V and J ends lost 0 bases and 2 bases, in that order; junction bases with no gene match: 8. This clone appeared a single time. The table came from immunoSEQ multiplex PCR; TCRdb's copy has only in-frame clones and leaves some out. Altogether fewer than 350,000 clones are present, roughly 90% being singletons, with the ten largest covering around 1.7%. The sample taken for sequencing was PBMCs or T cells enriched from blood (not recorded which). The receptor was derived from a woman aged 18-35 years with acute COVID-19. This rearrangement joins TRBV18 to TRBJ1-1; the match to TRBD1 covers 8 bases. The CDR3 reads CASSPPYSGGSNTEAFF. The CDR3 DNA reads TGTGCCAGCTCACCACCTTACTCAGGGGGCTCTAACACTGAAGCTTTCTTT.